One and the same sample provided the 23 T cell receptor beta chains below, sequenced in a study of T cell clonality in common variable immunodeficiency. Assay: immunoSEQ multiplex PCR; the TCRdb copy retains only in-frame clones and omits some. This sample carries tens of thousands of clones, none of them present only once. The material sequenced was peripheral blood mononuclear cells. The origin of the receptors is a person between 18 and 75 years old in good health.

This clone was observed at least ten times. Sequencing ends 3 residues short of the CDR3 end; the germline J gene provides the rest. The rearrangement links TRBV20-1 to TRBJ2-5; TRBD1 aligns across 8 bases. V lost 0 bases, J lost 4 bases, and 13 bases stayed unmatched. Germline-derived CDR1 and CDR2 are DFQATT and SNEGSKA (reference sequence). CDR3 size: 17 residues. CDR3: CSARDRSRGLRGETQYF. The sequenced CDR3 bases are TGCAGTGCTAGAGATCGGTCCAGGGGGCTGCGGGGAGAGACC.

This clone was seen at least ten times. Sequencing ends 3 residues short of the CDR3 end; the germline J gene provides the rest. The chain joins TRBV20-1 to TRBJ2-5, with 9 bases aligning to TRBD2. Germline CDR1 reads DFQATT; CDR2 reads SNEGSKA (reference sequence). The CDR3 is 13 amino acids. Losses at the gene ends were 4 bases for V and 5 bases for J; bases not matched to a gene: 5. CDR3 DNA (partial): TGCAGTGCTACCCTAGCGGGAACGGAGACC. It encodes CSATLAGTET. The complete CDR3 protein is CSATLAGTETQYF.

This clone was observed at least ten times. The CDR3 is cut off 3 residues early in the read; its end comes from the germline J gene. The V and J genes are TRBV5-1 and TRBJ2-1; TRBD1 might be the D (6 bases). CDR1 and CDR2 from the germline V gene are SGHRS and YFSETQ. The CDR3 has 14 amino acids. V was shortened by 4 bases and J by 9 bases, with 17 bases between the two germline ends. The CDR3 bases that were read are TGCGCCAGCAGCCAAAACTTACAGGGCAGTGAG. Its protein is CASSQNLQGSE. The whole CDR3 protein reads CASSQNLQGSEQFF.

Many counts were recorded for this clone. From the germline J gene comes the end of the CDR3, since the read stops 3 residues before it. This chain joins TRBV5-1 and TRBJ1-1; D is unclear. The germline V and J ends were trimmed by 4 bases and 1 base, with 14 bases remaining between them. CDR3 length: 15 amino acids. Per germline, CDR1 SGHRS and CDR2 YFSETQ. The CDR3 sequence: CASSPREAGNTEAFF. The CDR3 DNA, read in part, is TGCGCCAGCAGCCCCCGGGAGGCGGGGAACACTGAA.

This clone was counted many times. The read is 3 residues too short to cover the CDR3 end, so that end is filled in from the germline J gene. The chain is built from TRBV28 and TRBJ2-6; 8 nucleotides match TRBD1. Germline V gives CDR1 MDHEN, CDR2 SYDVKM. CDR3 length: 19 amino acids. V gave up 7 bases and J gave up 2 bases; unmatched junction bases: 16. The covered CDR3 bases are TGTGCCAGCACCACCCGGGACAGGTCGTCTTCGGCTGGGGCCAACGTC. This sequence encodes CASTTRDRSSSAGANV. The full CDR3 protein reads CASTTRDRSSSAGANVLTF. Combining the CDR3 with reference TRBV28 and TRBJ2-6 gives the whole variable domain DVKVTQSSRYLVKRTGEKVFLECVQDMDHENMFWYRQDPGLGLRLIYFSYDVKMKEKGDIPEGYSVSREKKERFSLILESASTNQTSMYLCASTTRDRSSSAGANVLTFGAGSRLTVL.

This clone has at least ten counts. Sequencing ends 3 residues short of the CDR3 end; the germline J gene provides the rest. The V and J genes are TRBV12-3 or TRBV12-4 and TRBJ2-2, with 8 bases matching TRBD1. This CDR3 contains 15 residues. J gave up 5 bases and V 6 bases, and 8 bases lay outside the gene matches. The DNA read from the CDR3 is TGTGCCAGCAGCGGGACAGGAACCCAAACCGGGGAG. Protein sequence: CASSGTGTQTGE. The whole CDR3 is CASSGTGTQTGELFF.

A note on this clone: The sequence runs out 3 residues before the end of the CDR3; the remainder is reconstructed from the germline J gene. The chain couples TRBV5-1 to TRBJ1-2, with D unclear. The CDR3 spans 13 residues. Germline CDR1 reads SGHRS; CDR2 reads YFSETQ. CDR3: CASSLEGRYDYTF. CDR3 DNA, as far as it was read: TGCGCCAGCAGCTTGGAAGGCAGATACGAC.

The sample holds many counts of this clone. The read ends 3 residues early relative to the CDR3; the germline J gene fills the gap. The V and J genes are TRBV5-4 and TRBJ1-3; weak D call: TRBD1 (6 bases). CDR3 length equals 15 residues. With 4 bases removed from V and 2 bases from J, the gap between germline ends came to 13 bases. Germline assignment: CDR1 SGHNT and CDR2 YYREEE (reference sequence). The CDR3 spells CASSPQQGPGNTIYF. The part of the CDR3 DNA that was read is TGTGCCAGCAGCCCACAACAGGGACCTGGAAACACC.

This clone was counted ten times or more. The read halts 3 residues ahead of the CDR3 end, with the missing end drawn from the germline J gene. The rearrangement uses TRBV20-1 and TRBJ2-5; 10 bases agree with TRBD2. V gave up 2 bases and J gave up 5 bases; unmatched junction bases: 5. Looked up from germline, CDR1 is DFQATT and CDR2 is SNEGSKA (reference sequence). The CDR3 is 14 amino acids. The CDR3 is CSARLTSGYETQYF. The DNA read from the CDR3 is TGCAGTGCTAGATTGACTAGCGGGTACGAGACC.

CDR3 loop: CASRGQSNYGYTF. The CDR3 DNA, read in part, is TGTGCCAGTAGAGGGCAGTCTAACTATGGC. This chain uses TRBV19 with TRBJ1-2; D call uncertain. The read ends 3 residues before the CDR3 terminus; that terminus is restored from the germline J gene. Germline loops: CDR1 LNHDA, CDR2 SQIVND (reference sequence). The CDR3 has 13 residues. With 6 bases removed from V and 0 bases from J, the gap between germline ends came to 8 bases.

The sample holds a few counts of this clone. One end of the junction does not line up with germline, which may come from a read error. The read comes to an end 3 residues before the CDR3 does, leaving the germline J gene to fill in the end. Other nucleotide sequences from this sample produce the same CDR3. The chain links TRBV18 to TRBJ1-3; perhaps TRBD1 as D (5 bases). This CDR3 contains 15 residues. Germline CDR1 KGHSH, CDR2 LQKENI. CDR3 loop: CASSPRDFSGNTIYF. The covered CDR3 bases are TGTGCCAGCTCACCACGGGACTTCTCTGGAAACACT.

This clone was recorded many times. The CDR3 end is not reached by the read, which stops 3 residues before it; the germline J gene fills it in. Other DNA sequences within the sample encode an identical CDR3. The chain combines TRBV20-1 with TRBJ1-3; D not certain. The V and J ends lost 1 base and 0 bases respectively, with 13 bases between them. The V gene's germline CDR1 is DFQATT and CDR2 SNEGSKA (reference sequence). The CDR3 is made up of 16 amino acids. CDR3 loop: CSARVRGLSSGNTIYF. The sequenced part of the CDR3 DNA is TGCAGTGCTAGAGTTCGGGGTCTGAGCTCTGGAAACACC.

The table lists this clone with many counts. The read stops 3 residues short of the end of the CDR3; the missing end is completed from the germline J gene. The rearrangement joins TRBV28 to TRBJ2-7; the D is unclear. Germline values: CDR1 MDHEN, CDR2 SYDVKM. This CDR3 region has 17 residues. Trimming took off 5 bases at V and 0 bases at J, with 20 bases between the two ends. The sequenced CDR3 bases are TGTGCCAGCAGTGCAGCCTCTATTGGCGGCAGCTCCTACGAG. Its translation: CASSAASIGGSSYE. The whole CDR3 sequence reads CASSAASIGGSSYEQYF. The variable domain in full, completed from reference TRBV28 and TRBJ2-7, reads DVKVTQSSRYLVKRTGEKVFLECVQDMDHENMFWYRQDPGLGLRLIYFSYDVKMKEKGDIPEGYSVSREKKERFSLILESASTNQTSMYLCASSAASIGGSSYEQYFGPGTRLTVT.

Turning to this clone: The sequenced fragment ends 3 residues before the CDR3 boundary, so the rest is inferred from the germline J gene. V usage is TRBV18 and J usage is TRBJ1-2; D is perhaps TRBD1 (5 bases). CDR3 length equals 12 residues. Germline-derived CDR1 and CDR2 are KGHSH and LQKENI. The CDR3 is CASSPTAHDYTF. Partial CDR3 DNA: TGTGCCAGCTCTCCGACAGCCCACGAC.

A remark on this clone: A read error may produce the germline difference seen at one junction end. The read finishes 3 residues shy of the CDR3 end, and the germline J gene is used to complete it. V and J are TRBV6-4 and TRBJ1-6; the match to TRBD1 covers 7 bases. The CDR3 covers 13 residues. The germline V gene encodes CDR1 MRHNA and CDR2 SNTAGT. The CDR3: CAGSQTGDSPLHF. Incomplete CDR3 DNA: TGTGCCGGCAGCCAAACAGGGGATTCACCC.

This clone was counted at least ten times. CDR3 sequence: CASRIADLNTGELFF. CDR3 bases read: TGTGCCAGCAGGATAGCGGACCTAAACACCGGGGAG. The V call is TRBV2, the J call TRBJ2-2; tentatively, D is TRBD2 (6 bases). The observed sequence ends 3 residues before the CDR3 terminus, with the missing tail filled in from the germline J gene. CDR3 size: 15 residues. The V and J ends lost 6 bases and 2 bases respectively, with 13 bases between them. Germline-derived CDR1 and CDR2 are SNHLY and FYNNEI.

There are many counts of this clone. The read ends 3 residues early relative to the CDR3; the germline J gene fills the gap. The chain has TRBV18 and TRBJ2-7, with 13 bases fitting TRBD2. The length of the CDR3 is 19 residues. The J segment lost 0 bases and the V segment lost 2 bases, leaving 10 bases of the junction unmatched. Germline V lookup: CDR1 KGHSH, CDR2 LQKENI. CDR3 bases read: TGTGCCAGCTCACCAATATACGGGACTAGCGGGAAGAGCTCCTACGAG. Protein sequence: CASSPIYGTSGKSSYE. The whole CDR3 protein reads CASSPIYGTSGKSSYEQYF.

Regarding this clone: The junction shows a germline mismatch at one end, possibly a read error. The missing CDR3 end, 3 residues past where the read stops, is filled in from the germline J gene. The chain has TRBV30 and TRBJ2-3, with unresolved D. The CDR3 loop spans 14 amino acids. Germline V CDR1 and CDR2: GTSNPN, SVGIG (reference sequence). CDR3 DNA (partial): TGTGCCTGGGTCGACCGAAGGTCCACAGAGACG. It specifies CAWVDRRSTET. In full, the CDR3 reads CAWVDRRSTETQYF.

This clone was seen many times. The CDR3 is cut off 3 residues early in the read; its end comes from the germline J gene. This chain uses TRBV2 with TRBJ2-4; 7 nucleotides agree with TRBD2. Germline assignment: CDR1 SNHLY and CDR2 FYNNEI. The junction had 11 bases not matched to a gene; V was cut back by 6 bases and J by 3 bases. This CDR3 has 16 amino acids. The CDR3 is CASSATSSGGKNIQYF. Incomplete CDR3 DNA: TGTGCCAGCAGCGCAACCTCTAGCGGCGGCAAAAACATT. Complete variable domain (other parts from reference TRBV2 and TRBJ2-4): EPEVTQTPSHQVTQMGQEVILRCVPISNHLYFYWYRQILGQKVEFLVSFYNNEISEKSEIFDDQFSVERPDGSNFTLKIRSTKLEDSAMYFCASSATSSGGKNIQYFGAGTRLSVL.

In this sample, this clone turned up many times. The CDR3 is cut off 3 residues early in the read; its end comes from the germline J gene. This chain connects TRBV30 to TRBJ2-3, with D unclear. Trimming took off 3 bases at V and 1 base at J, with 8 bases between the two ends. Germline V gives CDR1 GTSNPN, CDR2 SVGIG (reference sequence). This CDR3 comprises 13 residues. The DNA read from the CDR3 is TGTGCCTGGAGCCCGTCCCGCACAGATACG. Its translation: CAWSPSRTDT. In full, the CDR3 reads CAWSPSRTDTQYF.

This clone was detected ten times or more. Sequencing ends 3 residues short of the CDR3 end; the germline J gene provides the rest. The chain links TRBV28 to TRBJ1-1; no reliable D call. This CDR3 has 13 residues. Trimming removed 6 bases from V and 0 bases from J, with 8 bases in between. Germline CDR1 is MDHEN and CDR2 is SYDVKM. The CDR3 spells CASRASLNTEAFF. The sequenced CDR3 bases are TGTGCCAGCAGAGCTTCTTTGAACACTGAA.

There are many counts of this clone. The read terminates 3 residues ahead of where the CDR3 ends, so the germline J gene completes it. This chain connects TRBV5-1 to TRBJ2-2; TRBD1 matches 8 bases. The V gene's germline CDR1 is SGHRS and CDR2 YFSETQ. After removal of 2 bases from V and 6 bases from J, the junction contained 6 bases not matched to a gene. This CDR3 comprises 15 residues. CDR3 bases read: TGCGCCAGCAGCTTATATTCGACAGGGGCCGGGGAG. Translation: CASSLYSTGAGE. The whole CDR3 reads CASSLYSTGAGELFF.

Concerning this clone: The read ends 3 residues shy of where the CDR3 ends; the end is completed using the germline J gene. The chain has TRBV7-9 and TRBJ2-7; TRBD2 agrees at 8 bases. CDR1 SEHNR and CDR2 FQNEAQ come from the germline V gene (reference sequence). V shed 7 bases and J 6 bases; nucleotides not matched to a gene: 11. The CDR3 has 14 residues. This chain's CDR3 is CASTRGGDNGEQYF. The part of the CDR3 DNA that was read is TGTGCCAGCACCCGGGGGGGGGATAACGGCGAG. The variable domain in full, with the rest retrieved from reference TRBV7-9 and TRBJ2-7, is DTGVSQNPRHKITKRGQNVTFRCDPISEHNRLYWYRQTLGQGPEFLTYFQNEAQLEKSRLLSDRFSAERPKGSFSTLEIQRTEQGDSAMYLCASTRGGDNGEQYFGPGTRLTVT.